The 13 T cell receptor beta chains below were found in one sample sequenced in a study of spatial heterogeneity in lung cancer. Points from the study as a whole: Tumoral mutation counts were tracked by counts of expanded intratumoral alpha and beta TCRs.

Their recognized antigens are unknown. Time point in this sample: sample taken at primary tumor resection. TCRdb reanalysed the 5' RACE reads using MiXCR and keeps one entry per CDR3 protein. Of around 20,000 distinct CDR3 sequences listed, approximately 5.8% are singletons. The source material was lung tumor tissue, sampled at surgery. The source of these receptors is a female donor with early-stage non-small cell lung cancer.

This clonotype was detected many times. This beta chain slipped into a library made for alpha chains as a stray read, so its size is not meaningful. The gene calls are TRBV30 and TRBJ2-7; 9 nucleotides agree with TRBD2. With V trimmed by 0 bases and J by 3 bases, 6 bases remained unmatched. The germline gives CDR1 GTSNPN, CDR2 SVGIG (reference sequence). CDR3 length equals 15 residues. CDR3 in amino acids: CAWSVRSGGIYEQYF. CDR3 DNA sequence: TGTGCCTGGAGTGTACGTAGCGGGGGAATCTACGAGCAGTACTTC.

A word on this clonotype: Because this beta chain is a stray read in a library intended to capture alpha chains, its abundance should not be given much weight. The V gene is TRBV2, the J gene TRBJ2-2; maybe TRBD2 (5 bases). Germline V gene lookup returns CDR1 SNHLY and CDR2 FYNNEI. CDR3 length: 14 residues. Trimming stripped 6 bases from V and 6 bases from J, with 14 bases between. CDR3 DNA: TGTGCCAGCAGCCGACTACGGGGTTCCGGGGAGCTGTTTTTT. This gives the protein CASSRLRGSGELFF.

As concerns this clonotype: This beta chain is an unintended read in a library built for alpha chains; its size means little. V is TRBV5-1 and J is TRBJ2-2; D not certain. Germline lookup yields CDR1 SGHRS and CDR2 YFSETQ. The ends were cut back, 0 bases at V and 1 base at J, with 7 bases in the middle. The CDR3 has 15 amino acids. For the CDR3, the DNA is TGCGCCAGCAGCTTGGCCTCAAAGAACACCGGGGAGCTGTTTTTT. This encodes CASSLASKNTGELFF.

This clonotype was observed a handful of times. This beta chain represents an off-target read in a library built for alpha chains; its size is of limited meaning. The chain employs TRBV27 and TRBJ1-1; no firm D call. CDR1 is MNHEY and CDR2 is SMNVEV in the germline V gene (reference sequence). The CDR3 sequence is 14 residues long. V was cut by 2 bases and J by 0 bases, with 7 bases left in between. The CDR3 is CASSLAFMNTEAFF. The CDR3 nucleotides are TGTGCCAGCAGTTTAGCATTCATGAACACTGAAGCTTTCTTT.

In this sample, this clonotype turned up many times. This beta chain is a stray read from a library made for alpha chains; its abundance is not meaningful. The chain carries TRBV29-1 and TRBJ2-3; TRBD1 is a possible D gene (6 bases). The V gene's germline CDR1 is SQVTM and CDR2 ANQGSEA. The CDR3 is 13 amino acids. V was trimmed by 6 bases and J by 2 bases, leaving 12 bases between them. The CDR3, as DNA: TGCAGCGTGGGGGCAGGGGCCACAGATACGCAGTATTTT. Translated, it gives CSVGAGATDTQYF.

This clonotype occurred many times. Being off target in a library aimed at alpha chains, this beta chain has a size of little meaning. The CDR3 sequence is CASSVGNSGSADTQYF. CDR3 in DNA: TGTGCCAGCAGCGTAGGCAATAGCGGGAGCGCAGATACGCAGTATTTT. The J gene is TRBJ2-3, the V gene TRBV9; 9 nucleotides match TRBD2. From germline, CDR1 is SGDLS and CDR2 YYNGEE. The CDR3 is made up of 16 amino acids. V was clipped by 0 bases and J by 4 bases; unmatched bases: 6.

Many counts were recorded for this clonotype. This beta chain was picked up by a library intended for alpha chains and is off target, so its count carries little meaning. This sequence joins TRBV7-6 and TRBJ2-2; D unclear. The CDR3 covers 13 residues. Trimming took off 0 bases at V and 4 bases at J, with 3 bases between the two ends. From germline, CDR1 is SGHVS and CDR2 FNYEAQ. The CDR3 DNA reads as TGTGCCAGCAGCTTAGCGGTCACCGGGGAGCTGTTTTTT. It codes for CASSLAVTGELFF.

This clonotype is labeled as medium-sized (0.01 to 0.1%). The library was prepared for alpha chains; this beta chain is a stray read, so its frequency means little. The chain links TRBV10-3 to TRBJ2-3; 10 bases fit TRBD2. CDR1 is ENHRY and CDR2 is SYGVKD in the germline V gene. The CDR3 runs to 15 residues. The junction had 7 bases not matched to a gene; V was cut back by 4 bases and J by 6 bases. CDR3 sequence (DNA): TGTGCCATCAGTGCGAGCGGGAGGGCCGCGGATACGCAGTATTTT. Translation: CAISASGRAADTQYF.

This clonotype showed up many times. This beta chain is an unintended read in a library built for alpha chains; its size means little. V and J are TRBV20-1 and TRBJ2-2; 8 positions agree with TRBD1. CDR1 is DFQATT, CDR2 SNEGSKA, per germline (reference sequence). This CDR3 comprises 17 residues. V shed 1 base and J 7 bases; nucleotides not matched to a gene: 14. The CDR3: CSARAGTGQGSGGELFF. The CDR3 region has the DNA TGCAGTGCTAGAGCCGGGACAGGACAGGGTTCGGGCGGGGAGCTGTTTTTT.

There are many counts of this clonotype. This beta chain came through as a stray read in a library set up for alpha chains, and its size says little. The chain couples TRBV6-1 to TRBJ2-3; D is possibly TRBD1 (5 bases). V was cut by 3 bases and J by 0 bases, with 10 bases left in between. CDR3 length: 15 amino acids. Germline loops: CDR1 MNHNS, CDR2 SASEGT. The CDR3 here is CASSDGQGSTDTQYF. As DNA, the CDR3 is TGTGCCAGCAGTGACGGGCAGGGCAGCACAGATACGCAGTATTTT.

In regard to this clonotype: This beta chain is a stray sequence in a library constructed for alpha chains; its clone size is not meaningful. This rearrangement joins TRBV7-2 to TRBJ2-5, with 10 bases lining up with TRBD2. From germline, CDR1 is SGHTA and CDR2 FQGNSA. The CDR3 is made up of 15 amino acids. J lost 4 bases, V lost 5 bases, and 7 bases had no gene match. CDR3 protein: CASSLLAGVVETQYF. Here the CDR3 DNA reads TGTGCCAGCAGCCTCCTAGCGGGAGTCGTAGAGACCCAGTACTTC. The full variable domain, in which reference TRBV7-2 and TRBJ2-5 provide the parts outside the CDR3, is GAGVSQSPSNKVTEKGKDVELRCDPISGHTALYWYRQSLGQGLEFLIYFQGNSAPDKSGLPSDRFSAERTGGSVSTLTIQRTQQEDSAVYLCASSLLAGVVETQYFGPGTRLLVL.

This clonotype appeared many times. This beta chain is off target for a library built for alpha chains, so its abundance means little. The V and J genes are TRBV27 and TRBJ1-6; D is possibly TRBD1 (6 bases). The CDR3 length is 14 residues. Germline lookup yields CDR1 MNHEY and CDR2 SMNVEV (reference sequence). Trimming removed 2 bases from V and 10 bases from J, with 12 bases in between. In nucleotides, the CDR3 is TGTGCCAGCAGTTTAATTAAGGGGGGATCACCCCTCCACTTT. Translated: CASSLIKGGSPLHF.

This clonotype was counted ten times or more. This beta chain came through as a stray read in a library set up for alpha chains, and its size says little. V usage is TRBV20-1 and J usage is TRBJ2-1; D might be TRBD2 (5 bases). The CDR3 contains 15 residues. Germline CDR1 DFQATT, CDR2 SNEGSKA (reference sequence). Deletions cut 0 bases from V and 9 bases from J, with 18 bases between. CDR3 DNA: TGCAGTGCTAGAGATCGCGATTTTCGGGGAATTGAGCAGTTCTTC. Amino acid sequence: CSARDRDFRGIEQFF.